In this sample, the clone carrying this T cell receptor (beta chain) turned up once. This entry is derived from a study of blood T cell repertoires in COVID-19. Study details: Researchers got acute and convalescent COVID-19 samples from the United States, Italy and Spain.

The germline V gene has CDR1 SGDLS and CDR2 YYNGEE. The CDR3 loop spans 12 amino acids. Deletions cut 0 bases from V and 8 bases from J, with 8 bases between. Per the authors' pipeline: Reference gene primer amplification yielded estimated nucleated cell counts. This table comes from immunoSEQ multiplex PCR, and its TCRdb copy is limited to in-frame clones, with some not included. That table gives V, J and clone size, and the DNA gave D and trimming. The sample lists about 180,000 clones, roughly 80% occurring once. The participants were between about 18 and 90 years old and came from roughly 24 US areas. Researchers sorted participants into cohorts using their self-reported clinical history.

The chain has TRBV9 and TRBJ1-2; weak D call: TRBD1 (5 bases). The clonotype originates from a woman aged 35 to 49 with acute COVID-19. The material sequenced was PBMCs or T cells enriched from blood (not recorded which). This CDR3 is CASSVEGKGYTF. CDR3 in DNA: TGTGCCAGCAGCGTAGAGGGGAAGGGCTACACCTTC.